This TCR beta chain is from a study of blood T cell repertoires in COVID-19. Study information: Material from acute and convalescent COVID-19 was sourced from the United States, Italy and Spain.

Trimming removed 2 bases from V and 1 base from J, with 7 bases in between. The CDR3 spans 14 residues. Germline V gene sequence: CDR1 SNHLY, CDR2 FYNNEI. In the authors' methods: Quantification of nucleated cells was approximated via reference gene primer amplification. Profiled with immunoSEQ multiplex PCR; TCRdb holds only in-frame clones, not every one. Clone size and the V and J calls come from that table; the DNA yielded D and trimming. In the table there are 150,000 or so clones, more than 75% of which are singletons. The gene calls are TRBV2 and TRBJ2-3; possible D gene TRBD2, 6 bases. Sequenced: peripheral blood. The origin of this receptor is a man in his 60s with active or convalescent COVID-19. The CDR3 region has the DNA TGTGCCAGCAGTGAAAGGAGGGGCACAGATACGCAGTATTTT. Amino acid sequence: CASSERRGTDTQYF.